Following are 8 T cell receptor beta chains from one sample sequenced in a study of blood T cells in healthy people across ages. Sample-barcoded 5' priming and a J-beta primer mix drove a second PCR of about 7 to 11 cycles. A single record per CDR3 protein comes from TCRdb applying MiXCR to the 5' RACE reads. The sample includes about 830,000 distinct CDR3 sequences, around 62% seen only once; the top ten take about a quarter. Sequenced: blood. The receptors shown here come from a man aged 25 to 45 in good health.

The chain carries TRBV2 and TRBJ2-7, with 14 bases matching TRBD2. Judging by the DNA end, TRBJ2-5 fits better; the J call may be wrong. Germline-derived CDR1 and CDR2 are SNHLY and FYNNEI. This CDR3 is built from 16 residues. The CDR3 DNA sequence: TGTGCCAGCAGTTACGGACTAGCGGGGGGTAGTGAGACCCAGTACTTC. Its protein is CASSYGLAGGSETQYF.

This clonotype has just one count. The chain links TRBV2 to TRBJ1-1; D possibly corresponds to TRBD1 (5 bases). The CDR3 consists of 15 residues. Germline-derived CDR1 and CDR2 are SNHLY and FYNNEI. V was clipped by 4 bases and J by 4 bases, with 16 bases between them. The CDR3 loop reads CASSVGTFEGTEAFF. The CDR3 DNA is TGTGCCAGCAGTGTCGGGACCTTCGAGGGCACTGAAGCTTTCTTT.

The CDR3, as DNA: TGTGCCAGCAGCTTAGCGCAGGGCAGGGAGGGCTATGGCTACACCTTC. Amino acid sequence: CASSLAQGREGYGYTF. The genes are TRBV7-2 and TRBJ1-2; D may be TRBD1 (5 bases). In germline, CDR1 is SGHTA, CDR2 FQGNSA. The CDR3 runs to 16 residues. V lost 0 bases and J 4 bases, leaving 15 bases between the germline ends.

The table lists this clonotype with a count of one. The rearrangement joins TRBV5-1 to TRBJ2-4; D may be TRBD1 or TRBD2 (5 bases each). This CDR3 is 13 amino acids long. The V end was cut by 5 bases, the J end by 6 bases, with 12 bases between. Germline V lookup: CDR1 SGHRS, CDR2 YFSETQ. The CDR3: CASSRGPANIQYF. The CDR3 region has the DNA TGCGCCAGCAGTAGGGGACCGGCAAACATTCAGTACTTC.

The chain combines TRBV11-2 with TRBJ2-7, with 11 positions matching TRBD2. Germline values: CDR1 SGHAT, CDR2 FQNNGV. Trimming took 1 base from V and 5 from J; bases not matched to a gene: 7. The CDR3 is 16 amino acids. CDR3 DNA: TGTGCCAGCAGCTTAGTGGCTAGCGGGGGGATTGACGAGCAGTACTTC. Translated, it gives CASSLVASGGIDEQYF.

The chain uses TRBV3-1 and TRBJ2-3, with a tentative D call TRBD2 (6 bases). The CDR3 contains 14 residues. Germline CDR1 and CDR2: LGHDT and YNNKEL (reference sequence). Deletions cut 3 bases from V and 1 base from J, with 8 bases between. As DNA, the CDR3 is TGTGCCAGCAGCCACGGAGGGGGCACAGATACGCAGTATTTT. Translation: CASSHGGGTDTQYF.

The V call is TRBV3-1, the J call TRBJ1-5, with a tentative D call TRBD1 (5 bases). From germline, CDR1 is LGHDT and CDR2 YNNKEL (reference sequence). V shed 4 bases and J shed 3 bases, with 10 bases lying between them. The CDR3 is 14 residues long. The CDR3 spells CASSRDSHNQPQHF. CDR3 nucleotides: TGTGCCAGCAGCCGAGACAGCCACAATCAGCCCCAGCATTTT.

The chain joins TRBV12-3 or TRBV12-4 to TRBJ2-5; D gene ambiguous. The CDR3 is 13 amino acids. Trimming took 8 bases from V and 1 from J, leaving 11 bases between them. The CDR3 reads CASAGPSQETQYF. The CDR3 coding sequence is TGTGCCAGCGCCGGCCCTTCCCAAGAGACCCAGTACTTC.